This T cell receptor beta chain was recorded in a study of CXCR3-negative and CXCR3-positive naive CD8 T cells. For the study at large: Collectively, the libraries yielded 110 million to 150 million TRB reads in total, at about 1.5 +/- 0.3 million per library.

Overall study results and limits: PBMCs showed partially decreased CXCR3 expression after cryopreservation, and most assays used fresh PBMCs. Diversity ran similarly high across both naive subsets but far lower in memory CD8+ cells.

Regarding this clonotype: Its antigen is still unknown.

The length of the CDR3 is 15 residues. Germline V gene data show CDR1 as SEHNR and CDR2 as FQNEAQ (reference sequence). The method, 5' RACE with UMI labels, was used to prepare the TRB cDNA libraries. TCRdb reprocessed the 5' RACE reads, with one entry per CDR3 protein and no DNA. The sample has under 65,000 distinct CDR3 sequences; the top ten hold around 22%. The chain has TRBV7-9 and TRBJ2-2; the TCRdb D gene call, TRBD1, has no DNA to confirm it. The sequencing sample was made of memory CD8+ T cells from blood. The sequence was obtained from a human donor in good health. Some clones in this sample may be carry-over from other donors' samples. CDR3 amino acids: CASSFDGTNTGELFF.